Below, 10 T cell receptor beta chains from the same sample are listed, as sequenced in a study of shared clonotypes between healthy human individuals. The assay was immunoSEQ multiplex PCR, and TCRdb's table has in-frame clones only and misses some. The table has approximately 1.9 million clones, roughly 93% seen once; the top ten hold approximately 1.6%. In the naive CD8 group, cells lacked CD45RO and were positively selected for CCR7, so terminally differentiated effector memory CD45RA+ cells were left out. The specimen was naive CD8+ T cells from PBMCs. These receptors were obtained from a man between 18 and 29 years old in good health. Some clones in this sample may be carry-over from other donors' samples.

CDR3 nucleotide sequence: TGTGCCAGTAGTATGCCAGCGGGAGTAACCGGGGAGCTGTTTTTT. As protein: CASSMPAGVTGELFF. The chain recombines TRBV19 with TRBJ2-2, with 8 bases lining up with TRBD2. CDR3 size: 15 residues. Unmatched junction bases numbered 5, after V lost 3 bases and J lost 5 bases. Germline lookup yields CDR1 LNHDA and CDR2 SQIVND (reference sequence). The full variable domain, completed using reference TRBV19 and TRBJ2-2, is DGGITQSPKYLFRKEGQNVTLSCEQNLNHDAMYWYRQDPGQGLRLIYYSQIVNDFQKGDIAEGYSVSREKKESFPLTVTSAQKNPTAFYLCASSMPAGVTGELFFGEGSRLTVL.

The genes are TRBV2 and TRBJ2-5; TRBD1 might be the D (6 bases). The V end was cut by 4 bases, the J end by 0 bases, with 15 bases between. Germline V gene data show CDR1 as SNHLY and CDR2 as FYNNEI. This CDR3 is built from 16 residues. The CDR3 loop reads CASSGLSTGYQETQYF. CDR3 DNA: TGTGCCAGCAGTGGGCTATCAACAGGGTACCAAGAGACCCAGTACTTC.

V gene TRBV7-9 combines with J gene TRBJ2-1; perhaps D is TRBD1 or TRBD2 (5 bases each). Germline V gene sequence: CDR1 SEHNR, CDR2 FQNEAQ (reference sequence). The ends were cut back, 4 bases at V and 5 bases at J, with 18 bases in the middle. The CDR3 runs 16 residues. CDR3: CASSWVSGTDNNEQFF. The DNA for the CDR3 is TGTGCCAGCAGCTGGGTATCCGGGACGGATAACAATGAGCAGTTCTTC.

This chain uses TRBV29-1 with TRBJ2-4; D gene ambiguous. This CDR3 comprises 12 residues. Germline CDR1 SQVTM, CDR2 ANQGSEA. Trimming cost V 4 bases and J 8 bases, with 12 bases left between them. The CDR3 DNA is TGCAGCGTTGCGGTGGAGTTTCACATTCAGTACTTC. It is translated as CSVAVEFHIQYF. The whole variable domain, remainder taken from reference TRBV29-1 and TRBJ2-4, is SAVISQKPSRDICQRGTSLTIQCQVDSQVTMMFWYRQQPGQSLTLIATANQGSEATYESGFVIDKFPISRPNLTFSTLTVSNMSPEDSSIYLCSVAVEFHIQYFGAGTRLSVL.

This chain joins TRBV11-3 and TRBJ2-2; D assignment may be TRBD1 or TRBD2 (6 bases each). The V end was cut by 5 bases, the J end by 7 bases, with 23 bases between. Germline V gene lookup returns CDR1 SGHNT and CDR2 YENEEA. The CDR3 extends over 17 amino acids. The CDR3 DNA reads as TGTGCCAGCAGCCCCCGGGGGCCAAGAGGAGGAGGCGGGGAGCTGTTTTTT. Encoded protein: CASSPRGPRGGGGELFF. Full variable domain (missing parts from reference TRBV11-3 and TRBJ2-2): EAGVVQSPRYKIIEKKQPVAFWCNPISGHNTLYWYLQNLGQGPELLIRYENEEAVDDSQLPKDRFSAERLKGVDSTLKIQPAELGDSAVYLCASSPRGPRGGGGELFFGEGSRLTVL.

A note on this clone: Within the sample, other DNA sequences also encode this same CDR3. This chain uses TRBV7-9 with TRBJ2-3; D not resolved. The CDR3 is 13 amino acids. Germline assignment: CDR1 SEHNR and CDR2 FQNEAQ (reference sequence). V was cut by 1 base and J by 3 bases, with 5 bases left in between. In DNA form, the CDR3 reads TGTGCCAGCAGCTTAGTTCTTACAGATACGCAGTATTTT. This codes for CASSLVLTDTQYF.

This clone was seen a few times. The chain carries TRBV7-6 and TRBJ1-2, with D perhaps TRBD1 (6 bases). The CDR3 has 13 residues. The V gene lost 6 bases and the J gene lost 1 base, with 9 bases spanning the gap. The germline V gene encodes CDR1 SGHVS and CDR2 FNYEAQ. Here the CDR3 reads CASSSDSNYGYTF. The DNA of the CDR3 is TGTGCCAGCAGTTCGGACAGTAACTATGGCTACACCTTC.

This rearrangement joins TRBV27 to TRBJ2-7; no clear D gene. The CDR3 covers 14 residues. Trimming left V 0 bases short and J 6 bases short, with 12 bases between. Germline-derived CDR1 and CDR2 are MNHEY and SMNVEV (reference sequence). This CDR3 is CASSLSPVFAEQYF. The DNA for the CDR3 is TGTGCCAGCAGTTTATCCCCAGTCTTCGCCGAGCAGTACTTC.

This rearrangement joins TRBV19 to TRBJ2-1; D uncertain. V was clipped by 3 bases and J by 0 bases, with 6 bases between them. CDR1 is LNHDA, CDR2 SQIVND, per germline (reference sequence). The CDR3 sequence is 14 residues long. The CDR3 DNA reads TGTGCCAGTAGTATGGACGGCTCCTACAATGAGCAGTTCTTC. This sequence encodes CASSMDGSYNEQFF.

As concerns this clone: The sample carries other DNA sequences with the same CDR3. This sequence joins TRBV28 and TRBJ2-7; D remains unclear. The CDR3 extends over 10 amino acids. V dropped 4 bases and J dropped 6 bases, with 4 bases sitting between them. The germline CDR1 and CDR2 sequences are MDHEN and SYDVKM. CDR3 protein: CASSSGEQYF. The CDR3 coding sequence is TGTGCCAGCAGTTCGGGCGAGCAGTACTTC. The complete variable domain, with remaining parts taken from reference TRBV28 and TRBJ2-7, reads DVKVTQSSRYLVKRTGEKVFLECVQDMDHENMFWYRQDPGLGLRLIYFSYDVKMKEKGDIPEGYSVSREKKERFSLILESASTNQTSMYLCASSSGEQYFGPGTRLTVT.